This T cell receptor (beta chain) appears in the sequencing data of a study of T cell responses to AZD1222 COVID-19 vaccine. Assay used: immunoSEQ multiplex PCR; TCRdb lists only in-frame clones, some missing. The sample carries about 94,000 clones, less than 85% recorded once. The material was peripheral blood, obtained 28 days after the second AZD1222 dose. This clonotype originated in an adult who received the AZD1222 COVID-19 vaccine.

For the CDR3, the DNA is TGTGCCAGCAGCTTAATACGCGAGCAGTACTTC. Translation: CASSLIREQYF. V gene TRBV7-2 combines with J gene TRBJ2-7; D gene ambiguous. The germline V gene has CDR1 SGHTA and CDR2 FQGNSA. This CDR3 region has 11 residues. Trimming stripped 2 bases from V and 6 bases from J, with 5 bases between.